Presented here are 20 T cell receptor beta chains from one specimen sequenced in a study of Ad26.COV2.S vaccination and SARS-CoV-2 variants. The repertoire was sequenced with immunoSEQ multiplex PCR; TCRdb's copy has only in-frame clones and lacks some. The data show some 340,000 clones, with 85% seen just once and approximately 2.2% held by the top ten. Stated treatment: around 19 received Ad26.COV2.S at low or high dose, single or two shots; 5 received placebo; per-sample allocation not given. Sampling was performed 63 days after the first vaccine or placebo injection. The sample here was peripheral blood, taken in a trial of Ad26.COV2.S vaccine versus placebo. These receptors all come from a person between 18 and 59 years old who received the Ad26.COV2.S COVID-19 vaccine or a placebo.

The chain uses TRBV6-6 and TRBJ2-1; 10 bases are a match to TRBD2. Trimming removed 5 bases from V and 2 bases from J; junction bases left unmatched: 9. In germline, CDR1 is MNHNY, CDR2 SVGAGI (reference sequence). The CDR3 is 17 amino acids. CDR3 sequence reads: CASSPRGSGGTYNEQFF. The CDR3 region has the DNA TGTGCCAGCAGTCCCCGGGGTAGCGGGGGGACCTACAATGAGCAGTTCTTC.

J is TRBJ1-2 and V is TRBV7-8; the D gene is possibly TRBD1 (5 bases). The CDR3 has 14 residues. Per the germline V gene, CDR1 is SGHVS and CDR2 is FQNEAQ. Trimming left V 5 bases short and J 10 bases short, with 20 bases between. The CDR3 nucleotides read TGTGCCAGCAGCGGACCCAACCCCAGGGCGGTCTACACCTTC. Its protein product is CASSGPNPRAVYTF.

This chain connects TRBV9 to TRBJ2-3; D gene ambiguous. CDR3 length: 15 amino acids. The V gene's germline CDR1 is SGDLS and CDR2 YYNGEE. Between the trimmed V and J ends, which lost 1 base and 5 bases, there was a span of 14 bases. The CDR3 DNA is TGTGCCAGCAGCGTACAGTACCAGCACGGAGATACGCAGTATTTT. This sequence encodes CASSVQYQHGDTQYF.

The V and J genes are TRBV19 and TRBJ2-5; 8 bases are shared with TRBD1. V lost 3 bases and J lost 8; bases outside the gene matches: 11. Looked up from germline, CDR1 is LNHDA and CDR2 is SQIVND (reference sequence). The CDR3 extends over 15 amino acids. The CDR3 is CASSISDRGRGTQYF. The CDR3 DNA follows: TGTGCCAGTAGTATTTCTGACAGGGGAAGGGGCACCCAGTACTTC.

V gene TRBV30 combines with J gene TRBJ2-2; TRBD1 matches 8 bases. The length of the CDR3 is 17 residues. CDR1 and CDR2 (germline): GTSNPN, SVGIG (reference sequence). The J segment lost 7 bases and the V segment lost 4 bases, leaving 17 bases of the junction unmatched. The CDR3 coding sequence is TGTGCCTGGACCATTCCGGGACAGGTCATATACTACGGGGAGCTGTTTTTT. Translated, it gives CAWTIPGQVIYYGELFF.

The gene calls are TRBV5-1 and TRBJ1-2; 10 bases agree with TRBD1. V lost 0 bases, J lost 5 bases, and 4 bases stayed unmatched. Per the germline V gene, CDR1 is SGHRS and CDR2 is YFSETQ. The CDR3 has 15 residues. In DNA, the CDR3 is TGCGCCAGCAGCTTGGAGGGGACAGGGGAGTATGGCTACACCTTC. It yields the protein CASSLEGTGEYGYTF.

This rearrangement joins TRBV12-3 or TRBV12-4 to TRBJ1-2; the D gene is possibly TRBD1 (5 bases). V lost 6 bases, J lost 8 bases, and 16 bases lay in between. The CDR3 spans 13 residues. CDR3 loop: CASSRGALQGYTF. The DNA of the CDR3 is TGTGCCAGCAGCCGTGGGGCTTTACAGGGCTACACCTTC.

V and J are TRBV7-9 and TRBJ2-5; D is unresolved. The CDR3 is 13 amino acids. CDR1 SEHNR and CDR2 FQNEAQ come from the germline V gene (reference sequence). Trimming removed 3 bases at V and 5 bases at J, with 10 bases between. The chain's CDR3 is CASSFSGVETQYF. For the CDR3, the DNA is TGTGCCAGCAGCTTCTCCGGCGTCGAGACCCAGTACTTC.

The V and J genes are TRBV6-6 and TRBJ2-1; 10 positions match TRBD2. This CDR3 spans 16 amino acids. The V gene's germline CDR1 is MNHNY and CDR2 SVGAGI (reference sequence). Trimming cost V 6 bases and J 2 bases; bases outside gene matches: 7. The CDR3 DNA follows: TGTGCCAGCAGCCTTCCTACTAGCGGGGCCTACAATGAGCAGTTCTTC. Amino acids: CASSLPTSGAYNEQFF.

This clone occurred once. This chain uses TRBV6-5 with TRBJ1-5; possibly TRBD1 for D (6 bases). Trimming took 10 bases from V and 1 from J, leaving 11 bases between them. This CDR3 is built from 13 residues. Germline CDR1 reads MNHEY; CDR2 reads SVGAGI. For the CDR3, the DNA is TGTGCCATCTCAGGGGACAGCAATCAGCCCCAGCATTTT. It codes for CAISGDSNQPQHF.

The CDR3 reads CASSPPGAASPLHF. As DNA, the CDR3 is TGTGCCAGCAGCCCTCCTGGAGCGGCATCACCCCTCCACTTT. The chain couples TRBV7-9 to TRBJ1-6; D remains unclear. Germline CDR1 is SEHNR and CDR2 is FQNEAQ (reference sequence). The CDR3 is 14 amino acids. V lost 5 bases and J lost 10, with 15 bases in between.

The chain uses TRBV7-3 and TRBJ2-7, with 9 nucleotides matching TRBD1. The CDR3 is 15 residues long. V was pared by 5 bases and J by 4 bases, with 9 bases of the junction left unmatched. Germline V lookup: CDR1 SGHTA, CDR2 FQGTGA. The CDR3 loop reads CASSLRAGQGYEQYF. In DNA, the CDR3 is TGTGCCAGCAGCCTCCGGGCGGGACAGGGTTACGAGCAGTACTTC.

The chain couples TRBV10-3 to TRBJ1-5, with D possibly TRBD1 on 5 matching bases. Germline CDR1 and CDR2: ENHRY and SYGVKD. The CDR3 is 16 residues long. V dropped 2 bases and J dropped 0 bases, with 11 bases sitting between them. CDR3 in DNA: TGTGCCATCAGTGAGATGGGGGGAGATAGCAATCAGCCCCAGCATTTT. It translates to CAISEMGGDSNQPQHF.

The gene calls are TRBV6-5 and TRBJ1-3; D remains unclear. The CDR3 has 12 residues. Trimming shortened V by 8 bases and J by 0 bases, and 5 bases separated the two germline ends. Germline V lookup: CDR1 MNHEY, CDR2 SVGAGI. CDR3 loop: CASAASGNTIYF. CDR3 nucleotide sequence: TGTGCCAGCGCAGCCTCTGGAAACACCATATATTTT.

The V call is TRBV5-6, the J call TRBJ2-6; the D gene is possibly TRBD2 (5 bases). This CDR3 has 15 residues. CDR1 and CDR2 (germline): SGHDT, YYEEEE. With 4 bases removed from V and 0 bases from J, the gap between germline ends came to 8 bases. This CDR3 reads CASSPRGSGANVLTF. In nucleotides, the CDR3 is TGTGCCAGCAGCCCACGGGGCTCTGGGGCCAACGTCCTGACTTTC.

The chain combines TRBV5-5 with TRBJ2-7; possible D gene TRBD2, 5 bases. CDR1 is SGHKS, CDR2 YYEKEE, per germline (reference sequence). This CDR3 has 17 residues. Between the trimmed V and J ends, which lost 1 base and 3 bases, there was a span of 20 bases. DNA of the CDR3: TGTGCCAGCAGCTTGATTGCCCATAACAGAGGAGGCTACGAGCAGTACTTC. Amino acids: CASSLIAHNRGGYEQYF.

This clone was seen once. The V call is TRBV2, the J call TRBJ2-2; the D is unclear. In germline, CDR1 is SNHLY, CDR2 FYNNEI. CDR3 length: 15 residues. With 3 bases removed from V and 0 bases from J, the gap between germline ends came to 8 bases. CDR3 sequence: CASSDQLTNTGELFF. The DNA for the CDR3 is TGTGCCAGCAGTGACCAGTTAACGAACACCGGGGAGCTGTTTTTT.

V gene TRBV6-5 combines with J gene TRBJ2-2, with 8 bases fitting TRBD1. V lost 6 bases and J lost 5; bases outside the gene matches: 5. Germline assignment: CDR1 MNHEY and CDR2 SVGAGI. CDR3 length equals 14 residues. In DNA form, the CDR3 reads TGTGCCAGCAGCTTCAGGGGGCAGACCGGGGAGCTGTTTTTT. Residues: CASSFRGQTGELFF.

V is TRBV9 and J is TRBJ2-2; the D is unclear. CDR3 length: 15 amino acids. V shed 0 bases and J shed 5 bases, with 11 bases lying between them. The germline V gene has CDR1 SGDLS and CDR2 YYNGEE. This chain's CDR3 is CASSVGRAATGELFF. Here the CDR3 DNA reads TGTGCCAGCAGCGTAGGCCGGGCAGCTACCGGGGAGCTGTTTTTT.

This chain uses TRBV5-1 with TRBJ2-5; D is possibly TRBD1 (5 bases). This CDR3 is 18 amino acids long. Trimming left V 2 bases short and J 2 bases short, with 22 bases between. In germline, CDR1 is SGHRS, CDR2 YFSETQ. This CDR3 reads CASSLRERGTVGQETQYF. In nucleotides, the CDR3 is TGCGCCAGCAGCTTACGTGAAAGGGGAACCGTAGGGCAAGAGACCCAGTACTTC.